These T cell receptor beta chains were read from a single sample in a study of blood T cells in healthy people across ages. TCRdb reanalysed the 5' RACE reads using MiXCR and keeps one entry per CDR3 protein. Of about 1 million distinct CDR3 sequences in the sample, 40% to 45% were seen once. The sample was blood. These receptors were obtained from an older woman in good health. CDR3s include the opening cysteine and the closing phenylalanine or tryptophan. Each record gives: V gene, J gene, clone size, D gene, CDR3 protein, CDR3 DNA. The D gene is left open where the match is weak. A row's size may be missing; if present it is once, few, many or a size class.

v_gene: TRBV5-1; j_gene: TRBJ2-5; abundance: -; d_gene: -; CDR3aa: CASSKTLGDQETQYF; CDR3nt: TGCGCCAGCAGCAAAACCCTAGGGGATCAAGAGACCCAGTACTTC
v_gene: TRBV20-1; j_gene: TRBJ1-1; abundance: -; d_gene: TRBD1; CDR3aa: CSAKITGGRETEAFF; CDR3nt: TGCAGTGCCAAAATTACAGGGGGCAGGGAGACTGAAGCTTTCTTT
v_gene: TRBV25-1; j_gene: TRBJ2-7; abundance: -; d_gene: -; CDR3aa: CASRSTGTSYEQYF; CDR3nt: TGTGCCAGCAGATCAACAGGGACCTCCTACGAGCAGTACTTC
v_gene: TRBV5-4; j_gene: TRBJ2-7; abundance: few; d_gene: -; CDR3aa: CASSSPSHRAEQYF; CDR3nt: TGTGCCAGCAGTTCACCGTCCCACAGGGCGGAGCAGTACTTC
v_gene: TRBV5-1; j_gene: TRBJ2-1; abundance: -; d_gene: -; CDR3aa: CASRPGPLYNKQFF; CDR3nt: TGCGCCAGCAGGCCCGGGCCCCTCTACAATAAGCAGTTCTTC
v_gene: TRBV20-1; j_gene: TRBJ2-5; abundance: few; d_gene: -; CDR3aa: CSASPSGLQETQYF; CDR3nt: TGCAGTGCTAGTCCCTCGGGACTTCAAGAGACCCAGTACTTC
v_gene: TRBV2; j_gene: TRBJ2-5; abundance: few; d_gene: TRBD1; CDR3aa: CASRERTGYQETQYF; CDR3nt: TGTGCCAGCAGGGAGAGGACAGGGTATCAAGAGACCCAGTACTTC
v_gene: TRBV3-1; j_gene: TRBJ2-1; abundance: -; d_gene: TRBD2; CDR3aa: CASSQDPGLAGVLGEQFF; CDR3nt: TGTGCCAGCAGCCAAGATCCCGGACTAGCGGGAGTCCTTGGTGAGCAGTTCTTC
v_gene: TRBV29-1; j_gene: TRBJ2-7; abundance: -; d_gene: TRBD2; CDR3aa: CSVAARGTSGEQYF; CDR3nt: TGCAGCGTCGCCGCACGGGGGACTAGTGGCGAGCAGTACTTC
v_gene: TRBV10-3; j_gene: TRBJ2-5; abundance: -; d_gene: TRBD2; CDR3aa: CAISDDGRAETQYF; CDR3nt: TGTGCCATCAGTGATGACGGGAGGGCGGAGACCCAGTACTTC
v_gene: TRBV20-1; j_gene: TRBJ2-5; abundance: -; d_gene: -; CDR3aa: CSAIEGHKETQYF; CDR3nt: TGCAGTGCTATCGAGGGACATAAAGAGACCCAGTACTTC
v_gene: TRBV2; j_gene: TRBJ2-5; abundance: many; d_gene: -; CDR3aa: CASSDGGGSAETQYF; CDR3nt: TGTGCCAGCAGTGATGGTGGCGGAAGTGCGGAGACCCAGTACTTC
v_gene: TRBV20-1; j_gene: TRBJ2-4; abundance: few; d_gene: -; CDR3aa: CSARDPGFVAKNIQYF; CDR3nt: TGCAGTGCTAGAGATCCCGGGTTCGTAGCCAAAAACATTCAGTACTTC